This T cell receptor beta chain was recorded in a study of T-cell reconstitution after alpha-beta-depleted transplantation in children. Study-level results: Diversity and T-cell counts at one year after transplant derived mostly from new T cells. Some patients owed their high day-60 TCRbeta diversity to surviving recipient T cells and thymic progenitors. As was reported, about two months after transplant, alpha-beta T cells came from several hundred expanded graft clones.

Unique molecular identifiers were incorporated during preparation of the TCRbeta library. A single record per CDR3 protein comes from TCRdb applying MiXCR to the PCR reads. This sample has about 980,000 distinct CDR3 sequences; roughly 31% occur once, and the top ten carry roughly 30%. Concerning this clonotype: Antigen unknown.

Trimming removed 8 bases at V and 2 bases at J, with 20 bases between. Germline CDR1 and CDR2: DFQATT and SNEGSKA (reference sequence). The CDR3 covers 15 residues. The sample consisted of PBMCs, mostly from graft donor cells, taken 360 days after TCRalphabeta/CD19-depleted stem cell transplant. The V call is TRBV20-1, the J call TRBJ2-3, with D perhaps TRBD1 or TRBD2 (5 bases each). This TCR came from a boy under two years old who had a stem cell transplant for SCID, so the T cells may come from the graft donor. In nucleotides, the CDR3 is TGCAGTATCAGGGCGGGTGCGCGGAACACAGATACGCAGTATTTT. This codes for CSIRAGARNTDTQYF.